The clone carrying this T cell receptor beta chain was found many times. These data belong to a study of blood T cell repertoires in COVID-19. Authors' analysis steps: The assay estimated nucleated cells by amplifying reference gene primers. Some clones are missing from TCRdb's copy, which holds only in-frame ones; the method was immunoSEQ multiplex PCR. V, J and clone size derive from that table, while D and trimming were established from the DNA sequence. This table has under 250,000 clones, roughly 88% appearing once. CDR1 and CDR2 (germline): SGHVT, SQSDAQ. V shed 5 bases and J 2 bases; nucleotides not matched to a gene: 12. This CDR3 contains 17 residues.

This clonotype was obtained from a human donor in a cohort sampled during active COVID-19. Sequencing was performed on peripheral blood. The V and J genes are TRBV7-4 and TRBJ2-1, with 7 bases lining up with TRBD2. CDR3 region: CASSPRLAPATYNEQFF. The CDR3, as DNA: TGTGCCAGCAGCCCAAGACTAGCTCCCGCAACCTACAATGAGCAGTTCTTC.